The clone carrying this T cell receptor (beta chain) was detected once. Clones were read by immunoSEQ multiplex PCR, and TCRdb kept only the in-frame ones, dropping some. The sample records roughly 150,000 clones, approximately 84% being singletons. The entry originates in a study of blood T cell repertoires in COVID-19. Study background: Sites across the United States, Italy and Spain contributed samples from acute and convalescent COVID-19.

A Seattle source enrolled patients during active infection and followed them longitudinally. The V gene lost 6 bases and the J gene lost 0 bases, with 18 bases spanning the gap. The CDR3 covers 17 residues. From germline, CDR1 is MNHNY and CDR2 SVGAGI (reference sequence). V gene TRBV6-6 combines with J gene TRBJ1-5; D gene ambiguous. The receptor was derived from a woman aged 60-70 years with COVID-19, enrolled during active disease. Sequencing used peripheral blood. The CDR3 here is CASSRTTGLGSNQPQHF. CDR3 nucleotide sequence: TGTGCCAGCAGCCGAACTACGGGGTTGGGTAGCAATCAGCCCCAGCATTTT.